This T cell receptor (beta chain) was identified during a study of blood T cell repertoires in COVID-19. Germline V gene sequence: CDR1 GTSNPN, CDR2 SVGIG (reference sequence). With V trimmed by 2 bases and J by 8 bases, 7 bases remained unmatched. The CDR3 is 15 residues long. TCRdb's copy holds only in-frame clones and misses some; the assay was immunoSEQ multiplex PCR. Among more than 200,000 clones listed, around 85% were seen once. The V and J genes are TRBV30 and TRBJ2-4, with TRBD2 matching 12 bases. The source is a man aged 40-49 years with acute or convalescent COVID-19. Sequencing was carried out using peripheral blood. CDR3 nucleotide sequence: TGTGCCTGGAGTCCGACTAGCGGGAGTTGGGACATTCAGTACTTC. It is translated as CAWSPTSGSWDIQYF.